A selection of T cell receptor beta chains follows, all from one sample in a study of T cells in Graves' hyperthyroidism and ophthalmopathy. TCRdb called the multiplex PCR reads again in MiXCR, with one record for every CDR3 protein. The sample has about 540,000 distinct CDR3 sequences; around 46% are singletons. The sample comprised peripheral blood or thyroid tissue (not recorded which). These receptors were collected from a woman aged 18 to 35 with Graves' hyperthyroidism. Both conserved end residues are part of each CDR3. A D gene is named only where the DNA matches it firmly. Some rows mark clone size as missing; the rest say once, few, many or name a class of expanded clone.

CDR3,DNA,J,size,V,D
CASSQYSDSNAFF,TGTGCCAGCAGCCAATACTCGGACAGCAACGCTTTCTTT,TRBJ1-1,-,TRBV7-9,-
CASSLGELEEKLFF,TGTGCCAGCAGCCTCGGGGAGTTGGAGGAAAAACTGTTTTTT,TRBJ1-4,-,TRBV7-2,-
CASSFRTGGVLLLDYGYTF,TGTGCTAGCAGCTTTAGGACAGGGGGCGTTCTTTTGCTGGACTATGGCTACACCTTC,TRBJ1-2,-,TRBV7-7,TRBD1
CATRRGTEAFF,TGTGCCACCCGAAGGGGGACTGAAGCTTTCTTT,TRBJ1-1,-,TRBV7-9,-
CASSHRGSGANVLTF,TGTGCCAGCAGTCACAGGGGGTCTGGGGCCAACGTCCTGACTTTC,TRBJ2-6,many,TRBV25-1,TRBD1
CASGLVSGRRQETQYF,TGTGCTAGTGGTTTGGTATCGGGCCGCCGCCAGGAGACCCAGTACTTC,TRBJ2-5,-,TRBV12-5,-
CAWGQNSGNTIYF,TGTGCCTGGGGCCAAAACTCTGGAAACACCATATATTTT,TRBJ1-3,few,TRBV7-2,-
CASSGQGASYGYTF,TGTGCCAGCAGTGGACAGGGGGCCAGCTATGGCTACACCTTC,TRBJ1-2,-,TRBV2,TRBD1
CAVRPEDRDNSPLHF,TGCGCCGTTAGACCAGAGGACCGAGATAATTCACCCCTCCACTTT,TRBJ1-6,many,TRBV10-2,-
CSVDRLGELFF,TGCAGCGTTGACAGGCTAGGGGAGCTGTTTTTT,TRBJ2-2,-,TRBV29-1,-
CAWSIAGGGEQYF,TGTGCCTGGAGTATAGCGGGAGGGGGAGAGCAGTACTTC,TRBJ2-7,-,TRBV30,TRBD2
CASSRQGADSQYF,TGTGCCAGCTCACGACAGGGGGCCGATTCCCAGTACTTC,TRBJ2-5,-,TRBV2,TRBD1
CSATHPGRPMNTEAFF,TGCAGTGCTACCCACCCGGGACGGCCTATGAACACTGAAGCTTTCTTT,TRBJ1-1,few,TRBV20-1,-
CASSQERPGVSYEQYF,TGCGCCAGCAGCCAAGAACGTCCAGGGGTGTCCTACGAGCAGTACTTC,TRBJ2-7,once,TRBV7-8,-
CATSEGTSGDQETQYF,TGTGCCACCAGTGAAGGGACTAGCGGGGACCAAGAGACCCAGTACTTC,TRBJ2-5,few,TRBV24-1,TRBD2
CASSQGRGYTF,TGCGCCAGCAGCCAGGGCCGAGGCTACACCTTC,TRBJ1-2,few,TRBV4-1,-
CSARDSLIGTQYF,TGCAGTGCCCGGGACTCCCTAATTGGGACCCAGTACTTC,TRBJ2-5,-,TRBV20-1,-
CATSASGTTWETQYF,TGTGCCACCAGTGCTAGCGGGACTACCTGGGAGACCCAGTACTTC,TRBJ2-5,-,TRBV24-1,TRBD2
CASNDGETQYF,TGTGCCAGCAATGATGGTGAGACCCAGTACTTC,TRBJ2-5,-,TRBV9,-
CASSPSAGDNSPLHF,TGTGCCAGCAGCCCCAGCGCAGGGGATAATTCACCCCTCCACTTT,TRBJ1-6,few,TRBV7-9,-
CASSETGTGRFEQYF,TGCGCCAGCAGTGAGACCGGGACAGGGCGGTTCGAGCAGTACTTC,TRBJ2-7,-,TRBV10-1,TRBD1
CSVELTGANYGYTF,TGCAGCGTGGAGTTGACAGGGGCTAACTATGGCTACACCTTC,TRBJ1-2,-,TRBV29-1,TRBD1
CATRTARDRGLDTQYF,TGTGCCACCAGAACAGCCCGGGACAGGGGGTTAGATACGCAGTATTTT,TRBJ2-3,-,TRBV15,TRBD1
CAINWAGEGTEAFF,TGTGCCATCAATTGGGCAGGGGAGGGCACTGAAGCTTTCTTT,TRBJ1-1,-,TRBV10-3,-
CASSPTSGSVEQYF,TGTGCCAGCAGCCCTACTAGCGGGAGCGTTGAGCAGTACTTC,TRBJ2-7,-,TRBV7-9,TRBD2
CASSGQGRKLFF,TGTGCCAGCAGTGGACAGGGCCGAAAACTGTTTTTT,TRBJ1-4,-,TRBV2,TRBD1
CSARRWQGTDQPQHF,TGCAGTGCTAGAAGGTGGCAGGGGACAGATCAGCCCCAGCATTTT,TRBJ1-5,few,TRBV20-1,TRBD1
CASSIPGVSYGYTF,TGTGCCAGTAGTATACCGGGAGTTTCCTATGGCTACACCTTC,TRBJ1-2,-,TRBV19,-
CASSPKGEKLFF,TGTGCCAGCAGCCCAAAAGGCGAAAAACTGTTTTTT,TRBJ1-4,few,TRBV7-9,-
CASSTPGGGYTF,TGTGCCAGCAGTACCCCGGGGGGGGGCTACACCTTC,TRBJ1-2,-,TRBV27,-
CAILSGRTGETQYF,TGTGCCATCCTTAGCGGGAGGACGGGGGAGACCCAGTACTTC,TRBJ2-5,-,TRBV7-9,TRBD2
CASTYFQTNTGELFF,TGTGCCAGCACCTACTTCCAGACGAACACCGGGGAGCTGTTTTTT,TRBJ2-2,-,TRBV2,-
CASSPFPTSGKYEQYF,TGCGCCAGCAGCCCCTTTCCGACTAGCGGGAAGTACGAGCAGTACTTC,TRBJ2-7,-,TRBV5-1,TRBD2
CATSDTGTDEQYF,TGTGCCACCAGTGATACCGGAACGGACGAGCAGTACTTC,TRBJ2-7,-,TRBV24-1,-
CSAIDGGNTGELFF,TGCAGTGCTATAGACGGGGGTAACACCGGGGAGCTGTTTTTT,TRBJ2-2,-,TRBV20-1,-
CAISEGQTDTNYGYTF,TGTGCCATCAGTGAGGGACAGACAGATACTAACTATGGCTACACCTTC,TRBJ1-2,-,TRBV10-3,-
CASSQSGAYGQYF,TGTGCCAGCAGCCAGTCAGGGGCCTACGGGCAGTACTTC,TRBJ2-7,-,TRBV14,-
CSRREVSTDTQYF,TGCAGCAGGCGGGAGGTTAGCACAGATACGCAGTATTTT,TRBJ2-3,-,TRBV20-1,TRBD2
CASSQAGGSSYEQYF,TGCGCCAGCAGCCAAGCAGGCGGGAGCTCCTACGAGCAGTACTTC,TRBJ2-7,few,TRBV4-1,TRBD2
CSATLHRGRDTEAFF,TGCAGTGCTACTCTCCACAGGGGTCGGGACACTGAAGCTTTCTTT,TRBJ1-1,-,TRBV20-1,TRBD1
CASHLDRDTEAFF,TGTGCCAGCCACCTTGACAGGGATACTGAAGCTTTCTTT,TRBJ1-1,-,TRBV12-3/TRBV12-4,TRBD1
CASSLTVSIYGYTF,TGTGCCAGCAGCCTGACAGTTTCGATCTATGGCTACACCTTC,TRBJ1-2,-,TRBV2,-
CASVPLHGQGSGANVLTF,TGTGCCAGCGTCCCCCTCCACGGACAGGGCTCTGGGGCCAACGTCCTGACTTTC,TRBJ2-6,-,TRBV7-2,TRBD1
CASSFRGPGTEAFF,TGTGCCAGCAGCTTCAGGGGGCCTGGCACTGAAGCTTTCTTT,TRBJ1-1,-,TRBV7-3,TRBD1
CASSHKLTGNTIYF,TGTGCCAGCAGCCACAAACTAACCGGAAACACCATATATTTT,TRBJ1-3,-,TRBV14,-
CATSDGTGKDYGYTF,TGTGCCACCAGTGACGGGACAGGGAAAGACTATGGCTACACCTTC,TRBJ1-2,few,TRBV24-1,TRBD1
CASSLLGNTF,TGTGCCAGCAGCCTCCTTGGAAACACCTTC,TRBJ1-2,-,TRBV7-2,-
CSARGGTPGSYEQYF,TGCAGTGCTAGGGGGGGGACTCCGGGATCCTACGAGCAGTACTTC,TRBJ2-7,-,TRBV29-1,-
CSARVLGGFVNTGELFF,TGCAGTGCTAGGGTTCTGGGGGGGTTCGTTAACACCGGGGAGCTGTTTTTT,TRBJ2-2,-,TRBV20-1,TRBD2